The present TCR beta chain was sequenced within a study of OX40 agonist ivuxolimab in advanced cancers. In the study overall: Across the patients, intravenous ivuxolimab was delivered every 2 weeks at 0.01 to 10 mg/kg. Study observations and caveats: Among T cells, CD8+ cells averaged more expanded clones than CD4+ cells.

Assay: immunoSEQ multiplex PCR; the TCRdb copy retains only in-frame clones and omits some. The table has approximately 59,000 clones, approximately 90% seen once. A history of autoimmune disease or systemic immunosuppression excluded patients. The CDR3 totals 11 residues. Germline assignment: CDR1 MGHDK and CDR2 SYGVNS. In the case of this clone: What it binds is unknown. One end of the junction does not line up with germline, which may come from a read error.

The sample was CD4+ or CD8+ T cells sorted from blood, taken in a trial of the OX40 agonist ivuxolimab. This sequence was found in an adult with an advanced solid tumor such as melanoma, head and neck, liver or kidney cancer. The chain links TRBV25-1 to TRBJ1-1; weak D call: TRBD1 (5 bases). The CDR3 DNA reads as TGTGCCAGCAGAAGCGGGACCTATAACATGTTT. The encoded protein is CASRSGTYNMF.